This T cell receptor (beta chain) appears in the sequencing data of a study of OX40 agonist ivuxolimab in advanced cancers. V was pared by 5 bases and J by 2 bases, with 4 bases of the junction left unmatched. The germline gives CDR1 MRHNA, CDR2 SNTAGT. CDR3 length: 15 residues. The repertoire was sequenced with immunoSEQ multiplex PCR; TCRdb's copy has only in-frame clones and lacks some. The sample shows roughly 92,000 clones, around 90% of them seen only once. The rearrangement links TRBV6-4 to TRBJ2-7, with 12 bases matching TRBD1. The origin of this receptor is an adult with an advanced solid tumor such as melanoma, head and neck, liver or kidney cancer. The material was CD4+ or CD8+ T cells sorted from blood, obtained in a trial of the OX40 agonist ivuxolimab. CDR3 loop: CASSPGTGGPYEQYF. CDR3 nucleotides: TGTGCCAGCAGTCCCGGGACAGGGGGCCCCTACGAGCAGTACTTC.